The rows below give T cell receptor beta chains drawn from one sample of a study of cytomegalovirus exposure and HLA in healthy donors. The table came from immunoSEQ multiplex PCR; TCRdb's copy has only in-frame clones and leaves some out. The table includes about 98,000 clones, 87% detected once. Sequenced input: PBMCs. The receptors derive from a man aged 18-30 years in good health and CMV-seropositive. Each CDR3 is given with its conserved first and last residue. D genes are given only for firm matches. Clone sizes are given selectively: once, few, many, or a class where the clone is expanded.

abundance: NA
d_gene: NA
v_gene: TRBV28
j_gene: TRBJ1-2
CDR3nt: TGTGCCATCGCCTCGGGGGGCTATGGCTACACCTTC
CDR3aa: CAIASGGYGYTF

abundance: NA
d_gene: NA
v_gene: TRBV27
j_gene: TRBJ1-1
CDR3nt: TGTGCCAGCAGTCTACAGGGCGACAGTATGAACACTGAAGCTTTCTTT
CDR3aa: CASSLQGDSMNTEAFF

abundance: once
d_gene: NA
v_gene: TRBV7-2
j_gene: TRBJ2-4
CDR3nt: TGTGCCAGCAGCACGACTCCGGAAAACATTCAGTACTTC
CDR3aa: CASSTTPENIQYF

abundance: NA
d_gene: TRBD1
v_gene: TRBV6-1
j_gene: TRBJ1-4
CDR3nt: TGTGCCAGCAGCCACGGGACAGTACATGAAAAACTGTTTTTT
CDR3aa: CASSHGTVHEKLFF

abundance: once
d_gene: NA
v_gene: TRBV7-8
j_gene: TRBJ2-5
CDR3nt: TGTGCCAGCAGCGTGGCCCAGGGGACCCAGTACTTC
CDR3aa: CASSVAQGTQYF

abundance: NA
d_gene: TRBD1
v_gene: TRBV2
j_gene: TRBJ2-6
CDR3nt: TGTGCCAGCAGGATCGCGACAGGGTCTGGGGCCAACGTCCTGACTTTC
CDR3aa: CASRIATGSGANVLTF

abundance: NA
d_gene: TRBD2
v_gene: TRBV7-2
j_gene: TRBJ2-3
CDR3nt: TGTGCCAGCAGCTTAGATCTAGCGGGGGGCACAGATACGCAGTATTTT
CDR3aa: CASSLDLAGGTDTQYF

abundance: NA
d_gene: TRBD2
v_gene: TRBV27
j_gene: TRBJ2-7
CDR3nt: TGTGCCAGCAGTTTCTCCCCCCCCGGGACTATGATCTACGAGCAGTACTTC
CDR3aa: CASSFSPPGTMIYEQYF

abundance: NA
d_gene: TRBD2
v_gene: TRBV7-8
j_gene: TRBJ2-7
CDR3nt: TGTGCCAGCAGCTCCGGAGCGGGGCCCTACGAGCAGTACTTC
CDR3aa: CASSSGAGPYEQYF

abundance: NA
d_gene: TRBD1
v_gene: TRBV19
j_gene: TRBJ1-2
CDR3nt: TGTGCCAGTAGGGGACAGGGGTTCGATGGCTACACCTTC
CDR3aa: CASRGQGFDGYTF

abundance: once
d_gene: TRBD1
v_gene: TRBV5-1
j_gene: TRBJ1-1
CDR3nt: TGCGCCAGCAGCTTGGAAAATACAGGGGTTCCCGAAGCTTTCTTT
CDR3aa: CASSLENTGVPEAFF

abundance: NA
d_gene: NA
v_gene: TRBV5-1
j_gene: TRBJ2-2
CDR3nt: TGCGCCAGCCGGGGTTCACCATCCGTGAACACCGGGGAGCTGTTTTTT
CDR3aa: CASRGSPSVNTGELFF

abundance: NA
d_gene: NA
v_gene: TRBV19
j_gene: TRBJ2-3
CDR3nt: TGTTCGGTGGGCACAGATACGCAGTATTTT
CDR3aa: CSVGTDTQYF

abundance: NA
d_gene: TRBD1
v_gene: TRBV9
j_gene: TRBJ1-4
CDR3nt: TGTGCCAGCAGCTCACAGGGGGAAAAGAATGAAAAACTGTTTTTT
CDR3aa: CASSSQGEKNEKLFF

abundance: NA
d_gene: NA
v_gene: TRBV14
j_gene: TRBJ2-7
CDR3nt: TGTGCCAGCAGCCAATTCTCCCTTCGCGGAAGCTCCTACGAGCAGTACTTC
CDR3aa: CASSQFSLRGSSYEQYF

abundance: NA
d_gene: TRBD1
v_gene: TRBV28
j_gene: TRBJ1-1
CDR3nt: TGTGCCAGCAGTTCCGGGACAGGGGTCCTGAACACTGAAGCTTTCTTT
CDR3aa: CASSSGTGVLNTEAFF

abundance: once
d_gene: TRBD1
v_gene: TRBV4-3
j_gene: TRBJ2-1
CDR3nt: TGCGCCAGCAGCCACGAGGACAGGGGAGCTTACAATGAGCAGTTCTTC
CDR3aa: CASSHEDRGAYNEQFF

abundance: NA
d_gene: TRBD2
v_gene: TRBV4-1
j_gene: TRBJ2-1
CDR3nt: TGCGCCAGCAGCCCCAGGACTAGCAACCACAATGAGCAGTTCTTC
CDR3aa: CASSPRTSNHNEQFF

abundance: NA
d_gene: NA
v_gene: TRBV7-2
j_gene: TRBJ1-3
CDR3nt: TGTGCCAGCAGCTTAGGGGCGGGAATCTCTGGAAACACCATATATTTT
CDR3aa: CASSLGAGISGNTIYF

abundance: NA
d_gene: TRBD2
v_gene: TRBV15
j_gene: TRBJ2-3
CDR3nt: TGTGCCACCAGCAGAGATTCGGGACTAGCGTCAGATACGCAGTATTTT
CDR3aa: CATSRDSGLASDTQYF

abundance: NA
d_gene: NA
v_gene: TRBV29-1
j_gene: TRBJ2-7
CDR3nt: TGCAGCGTCAGACAGAGCTCCTACGAGCAGTACTTC
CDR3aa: CSVRQSSYEQYF

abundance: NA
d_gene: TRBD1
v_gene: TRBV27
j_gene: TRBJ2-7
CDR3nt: TGTGCCAGCAGAAAGGACAGGTACTCCTACGAGCAGTACTTC
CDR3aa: CASRKDRYSYEQYF

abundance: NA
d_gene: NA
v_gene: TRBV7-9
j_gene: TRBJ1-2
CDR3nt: TGTGCCAGCAGCCTCATCAGGGTTGGCTACACCTTC
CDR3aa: CASSLIRVGYTF

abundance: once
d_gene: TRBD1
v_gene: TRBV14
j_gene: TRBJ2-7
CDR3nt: TGTGCCAGCAGCCGCGGGACAGGGGGCCTTGATTCCTACGAGCAGTACTTC
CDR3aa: CASSRGTGGLDSYEQYF

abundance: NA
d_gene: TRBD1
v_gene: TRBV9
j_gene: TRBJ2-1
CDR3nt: TGTGCCAGCAGCGCTAGACAGGGAGATGACAACAATGAGCAGTTCTTC
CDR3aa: CASSARQGDDNNEQFF

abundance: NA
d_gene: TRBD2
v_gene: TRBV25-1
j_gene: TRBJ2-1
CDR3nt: TGTGCCAGCAGTGATAATAGCGGGGCCTACAATGAGCAGTTCTTC
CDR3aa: CASSDNSGAYNEQFF

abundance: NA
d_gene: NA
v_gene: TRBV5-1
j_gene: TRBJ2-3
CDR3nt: TGCGCCAGCAGCTTGAATCCTAGAACTAGCACAGATACGCAGTATTTT
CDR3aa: CASSLNPRTSTDTQYF

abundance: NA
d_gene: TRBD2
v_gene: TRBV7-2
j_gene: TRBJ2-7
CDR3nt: TGTGCCAGCAGCTTAGGGACTAGCGGTAGGACGTTATCCTACGAGCAGTACTTC
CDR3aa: CASSLGTSGRTLSYEQYF

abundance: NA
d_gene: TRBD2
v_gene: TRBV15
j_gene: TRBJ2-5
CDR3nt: TGTGCCACCAACGCGGGGGGCCAGGCAGAGACCCAGTACTTC
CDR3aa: CATNAGGQAETQYF

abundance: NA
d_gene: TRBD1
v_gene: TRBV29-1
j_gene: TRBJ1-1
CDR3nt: TGCAGCGTTGAGGTTGGGACAGTCCGGGGAACTGAAGCTTTCTTT
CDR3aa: CSVEVGTVRGTEAFF

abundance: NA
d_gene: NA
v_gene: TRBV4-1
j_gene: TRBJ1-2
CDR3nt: TGCGCCAGCAGCCCAGGTTTTGGCTACACCTTC
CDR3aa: CASSPGFGYTF

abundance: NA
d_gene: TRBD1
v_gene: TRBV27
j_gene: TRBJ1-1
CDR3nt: TGTGCCAGCCTTCCTCGGGACAGGGTGGAGACTGAAGCTTTCTTT
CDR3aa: CASLPRDRVETEAFF

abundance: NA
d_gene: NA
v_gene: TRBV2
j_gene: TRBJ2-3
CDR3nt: TGTGCCAGCAGTCCCCTGCTCCAGGCAGAGTATTTT
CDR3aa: CASSPLLQAEYF

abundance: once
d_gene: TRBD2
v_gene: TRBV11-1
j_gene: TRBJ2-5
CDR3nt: TGTGCCAGCAGCGCGGGACTAGCGGGGGAGACCCAGTACTTC
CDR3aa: CASSAGLAGETQYF

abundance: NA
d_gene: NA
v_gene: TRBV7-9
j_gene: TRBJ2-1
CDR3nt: TGTGCCAGCAGCGCAGTGAGGGATGAGCAGTTCTTC
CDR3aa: CASSAVRDEQFF

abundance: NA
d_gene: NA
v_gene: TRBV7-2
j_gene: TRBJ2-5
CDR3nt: TGTGCCAGCAGCTTGTTTAGGCCTTCTGTTGGAGTGGAGACCCAGTACTTC
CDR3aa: CASSLFRPSVGVETQYF

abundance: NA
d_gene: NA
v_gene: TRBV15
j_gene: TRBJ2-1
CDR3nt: TGTGCCACCAGCAGGGAGGGCTCCTACAATGAGCAGTTCTTC
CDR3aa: CATSREGSYNEQFF

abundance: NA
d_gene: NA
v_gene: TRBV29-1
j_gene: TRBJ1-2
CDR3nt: TGCAGCGTTGGTTCTCCGATGGGGGCTGACTATGGCTACACCTTC
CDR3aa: CSVGSPMGADYGYTF

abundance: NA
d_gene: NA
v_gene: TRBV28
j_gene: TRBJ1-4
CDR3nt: TGTGCCAGCAGTTTACCGGCGGTGGGTGAAAAACTGTTTTTT
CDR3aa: CASSLPAVGEKLFF

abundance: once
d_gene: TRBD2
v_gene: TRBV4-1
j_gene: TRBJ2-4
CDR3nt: TGCGCCAGCAGCCAAGATGCCCCAACCAGTAGCGGGAGGGCCCGGGCCAAAAACATTCAGTACTTC
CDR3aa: CASSQDAPTSSGRARAKNIQYF

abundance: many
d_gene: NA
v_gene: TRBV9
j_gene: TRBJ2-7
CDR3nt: TGTGCCAGCAGCGCCAGGGGCAGGGGTGACGAGCAGTACTTC
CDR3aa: CASSARGRGDEQYF

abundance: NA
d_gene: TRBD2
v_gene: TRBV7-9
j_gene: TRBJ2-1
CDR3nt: TGTGCCAGCAGTTGGGGGGGGAACAATGAGCAGTTCTTC
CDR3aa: CASSWGGNNEQFF

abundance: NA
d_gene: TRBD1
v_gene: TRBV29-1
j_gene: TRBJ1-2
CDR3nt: TGCAGCGTTAAGGGGACAGGGGTCCCTAAAGGCTACACCTTC
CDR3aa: CSVKGTGVPKGYTF